This entry describes one T cell receptor beta chain. Sequenced by immunoSEQ multiplex PCR; TCRdb stores in-frame clones only, minus some. The repertoire holds 140,000 to 150,000 clones, 90% to 95% seen once, with approximately 12% in the top ten. The data were obtained in a study of T cell responses to AZD1222 COVID-19 vaccine. Germline CDR1 reads MNHNY; CDR2 reads SVGAGI (reference sequence). The CDR3 contains 14 residues. The ends lost 7 bases at V and 5 bases at J; junction bases unmatched: 6. Sequencing used peripheral blood, obtained after recovery from COVID-19. This clonotype was obtained from an adult who had recovered from COVID-19. The V call is TRBV6-6, the J call TRBJ2-1, with 9 bases lining up with TRBD1. This CDR3 is CASTVDRGHNEQFF. The CDR3 DNA sequence: TGTGCCAGCACGGTGGACAGGGGACACAATGAGCAGTTCTTC.